These 22 T cell receptor beta chains originate from one sample sequenced in a study of CD8+CD57+ T cells in acquired aplastic anemia. Patients selected for sequencing had displayed CD8+CD57+ cell expansion by flow cytometry. Genomic DNA acted as the template from which TCR beta VDJ combination and CDR3 sequence profiling were carried out. TCRdb re-analysed the reads in MiXCR, keeping a single row per CDR3 protein. The data show approximately 180,000 distinct CDR3 sequences, roughly 43% seen once. Input material: sorted CD4+, CD8+, or CD8+CD57+ T cells (not recorded which) from PBMCs. The source is a human donor with aplastic anemia.

V is TRBV2 and J is TRBJ1-5; D may be TRBD1 (5 bases). Germline CDR1 SNHLY, CDR2 FYNNEI. Trimming took 7 bases from V and 2 from J, leaving 9 bases between them. The CDR3 is 13 amino acids. CDR3 sequence (DNA): TGTGCCAGCATGCTGACAGGCAATCAGCCCCAGCATTTT. This encodes CASMLTGNQPQHF. Filled out from reference TRBV2 and TRBJ1-5, the complete variable domain reads EPEVTQTPSHQVTQMGQEVILRCVPISNHLYFYWYRQILGQKVEFLVSFYNNEISEKSEIFDDQFSVERPDGSNFTLKIRSTKLEDSAMYFCASMLTGNQPQHFGDGTRLSIL.

The V call is TRBV10-3, the J call TRBJ2-6; D is unclear. This CDR3 region has 13 residues. Germline values: CDR1 ENHRY, CDR2 SYGVKD. Trimming removed 7 bases at V and 0 bases at J, with 4 bases between. The chain's CDR3 is CAITDSGANVLTF. In nucleotides, the CDR3 is TGTGCCATCACGGACTCTGGGGCCAACGTCCTGACTTTC.

Many counts were recorded for this clonotype. The J gene is TRBJ1-4, the V gene TRBV7-2; perhaps TRBD1 as D (6 bases). Trimming removed 1 base from V and 5 bases from J, with 11 bases in between. The CDR3 totals 15 residues. Germline CDR1 SGHTA, CDR2 FQGNSA. CDR3 nucleotide sequence: TGTGCCAGCAGCTTAGGGACAGTGGTAAATGAAAAACTGTTTTTT. It translates to CASSLGTVVNEKLFF.

This chain connects TRBV12-3 or TRBV12-4 to TRBJ1-5; D is possibly TRBD1 (6 bases). V lost 6 bases and J 6 bases, leaving 12 bases between the germline ends. CDR3 length equals 13 residues. The CDR3 protein is CASSRDTSQPQHF. The DNA for the CDR3 is TGTGCCAGCAGCAGGGACACCTCTCAGCCCCAGCATTTT.

This clonotype was recorded at least ten times. The rearrangement uses TRBV5-1 and TRBJ1-3; D is possibly TRBD1 (5 bases). V gave up 6 bases and J gave up 11 bases, with 18 bases separating them. CDR1 and CDR2 from the germline V gene are SGHRS and YFSETQ. The CDR3 extends over 13 amino acids. Here the CDR3 reads CASTTGPASAIYF. The CDR3 nucleotides are TGCGCCAGCACGACGGGACCGGCGTCTGCCATATATTTT.

The genes are TRBV7-2 and TRBJ2-2, with 9 nucleotides matching TRBD2. The CDR3 length is 16 residues. Germline values: CDR1 SGHTA, CDR2 FQGNSA. V dropped 2 bases and J dropped 4; count of bases not matched to a gene: 5. CDR3 sequence: CASSLRLAGITGELFF. As DNA, the CDR3 is TGTGCCAGCAGCTTACGGCTAGCGGGAATCACCGGGGAGCTGTTTTTT.

This clonotype was recorded a few times. The gene calls are TRBV11-2 and TRBJ2-3, with 13 bases lining up with TRBD2. From germline, CDR1 is SGHAT and CDR2 FQNNGV. The CDR3 length is 19 residues. V lost 5 bases and J lost 4; bases outside the gene matches: 15. This chain's CDR3 is CASSPRGLAGLWVSDTQYF. CDR3 sequence (DNA): TGTGCCAGCAGCCCCAGGGGACTAGCGGGGCTCTGGGTGTCAGATACGCAGTATTTT.

This clonotype showed up many times. The chain carries TRBV2 and TRBJ2-1; D is unresolved. V lost 6 bases and J lost 5, with 8 bases in between. Germline CDR1 is SNHLY and CDR2 is FYNNEI. This CDR3 has 12 amino acids. The CDR3 DNA sequence: TGTGCCAGCAGGGCCGGCCACAATGAGCAGTTCTTC. Its protein product is CASRAGHNEQFF.

This clonotype was seen a few times. The chain couples TRBV2 to TRBJ1-1; D is ambiguous. Per germline, CDR1 SNHLY and CDR2 FYNNEI. Trimming cost V 6 bases and J 1 base, with 9 bases left between them. The CDR3 is made up of 13 amino acids. CDR3 region: CASRPQRNTEAFF. CDR3 in DNA: TGTGCCAGCAGGCCCCAGAGGAACACTGAAGCTTTCTTT. The entire variable domain, with the rest obtained from reference TRBV2 and TRBJ1-1, is as follows: EPEVTQTPSHQVTQMGQEVILRCVPISNHLYFYWYRQILGQKVEFLVSFYNNEISEKSEIFDDQFSVERPDGSNFTLKIRSTKLEDSAMYFCASRPQRNTEAFFGQGTRLTVV.

This clonotype was picked up a small number of times. V is TRBV15 and J is TRBJ1-1, with 9 bases matching TRBD1. The CDR3 is made up of 13 amino acids. Germline CDR1 reads LNHNV; CDR2 reads YYDKDF (reference sequence). Losses at the gene ends were 1 base for V and 6 bases for J; bases not matched to a gene: 0. The CDR3 loop reads CATSRGTGAEAFF. The DNA of the CDR3 is TGTGCCACCAGCAGAGGGACAGGGGCTGAAGCTTTCTTT.

This chain links TRBV24-1 with TRBJ1-6, with D perhaps matching TRBD1 (6 bases). With 2 bases removed from V and 7 bases from J, the gap between germline ends came to 8 bases. The CDR3 runs to 14 residues. Germline CDR1 and CDR2: KGHDR and SFDVKD. CDR3 nucleotide sequence: TGTGCCACCAGTGATTCCAGGGGAAATTCACCCCTCCACTTT. It specifies CATSDSRGNSPLHF.

This chain uses TRBV2 with TRBJ2-7; TRBD1 matches at 7 bases. The CDR3 is 13 amino acids. Germline CDR1 SNHLY, CDR2 FYNNEI. After removal of 5 bases from V and 6 bases from J, the junction contained 7 bases not matched to a gene. Written as DNA, the CDR3 is TGTGCCAGCAGTCCCGGGACAGTGGGCGAGCAGTACTTC. Protein sequence: CASSPGTVGEQYF.

The V call is TRBV20-1, the J call TRBJ1-6, with a weak D call TRBD1 (6 bases). The V gene's germline CDR1 is DFQATT and CDR2 SNEGSKA (reference sequence). This CDR3 is 14 amino acids long. V lost 6 bases and J lost 7, with 16 bases in between. The CDR3 nucleotides are TGCAGTGCCCCAGGGGCCAGCAGGAATTCACCCCTCCACTTT. Protein sequence: CSAPGASRNSPLHF.

A few counts support this clonotype. The rearrangement joins TRBV19 to TRBJ2-3; tentatively, D is TRBD1 or TRBD2 (5 bases each). V was shortened by 0 bases and J by 8 bases, with 9 bases between the two germline ends. The V gene's germline CDR1 is LNHDA and CDR2 SQIVND (reference sequence). CDR3 size: 13 residues. The CDR3 spells CASSIDGGGTQYF. The CDR3 DNA reads TGTGCCAGTAGTATAGATGGTGGGGGTACGCAGTATTTT.

This clonotype has at least ten counts. J is TRBJ1-2 and V is TRBV2, with D tentatively TRBD1 (5 bases). CDR1 and CDR2 (germline): SNHLY, FYNNEI. The CDR3 is 11 residues long. V lost 7 bases to trimming and J lost 8 bases, with 11 bases between them. The CDR3 DNA is TGTGCCAGCACTATAGGGGACGGCTACACCTTC. Translating gives CASTIGDGYTF. Together with reference TRBV2 and TRBJ1-2, the CDR3 gives the full variable domain: EPEVTQTPSHQVTQMGQEVILRCVPISNHLYFYWYRQILGQKVEFLVSFYNNEISEKSEIFDDQFSVERPDGSNFTLKIRSTKLEDSAMYFCASTIGDGYTFGSGTRLTVV.

This clonotype was observed at least ten times. V and J are TRBV7-2 and TRBJ1-2; 8 nucleotides align to TRBD1. V gave up 5 bases and J gave up 5 bases; unmatched junction bases: 7. Germline CDR1 and CDR2: SGHTA and FQGNSA. The CDR3 is 14 amino acids. The DNA for the CDR3 is TGTGCCAGCAGCGAAGGGACAGGAATATATGGCTACACCTTC. Translation gives CASSEGTGIYGYTF.

This clonotype showed up many times. The CDR3 nucleotides read TGTGCCAGCAGCCCCGAGCTCCAGGGAGGCTACACCTTC. It encodes CASSPELQGGYTF. The chain couples TRBV11-1 to TRBJ1-2; D might be TRBD1 (5 bases). V lost 5 bases, J lost 8 bases, and 15 bases lay in between. The CDR3 consists of 13 residues. The germline gives CDR1 SGHAT, CDR2 FQDESV (reference sequence). The complete variable domain, with remaining parts taken from reference TRBV11-1 and TRBJ1-2, reads EAEVAQSPRYKITEKSQAVAFWCDPISGHATLYWYRQILGQGPELLVQFQDESVVDDSQLPKDRFSAERLKGVDSTLKIQPAELGDSAMYLCASSPELQGGYTFGSGTRLTVV.

V usage is TRBV7-3 and J usage is TRBJ2-7; 9 nucleotides agree with TRBD2. The CDR3 is 15 residues long. V lost 3 bases, J lost 5 bases, and 8 bases stayed unmatched. The germline V gene encodes CDR1 SGHTA and CDR2 FQGTGA. The CDR3 reads CASSFVAGAWDEQYF. The CDR3 coding sequence is TGTGCCAGCAGCTTTGTAGCGGGGGCCTGGGACGAGCAGTACTTC.

This chain links TRBV29-1 with TRBJ2-1; D is perhaps TRBD2 (6 bases). The CDR3 loop spans 13 amino acids. The ends were cut back, 5 bases at V and 0 bases at J, with 8 bases in the middle. CDR1 and CDR2 from the germline V gene are SQVTM and ANQGSEA. The CDR3 protein is CSVLGGSYNEQFF. For the CDR3, the DNA is TGCAGCGTTTTGGGAGGCTCCTACAATGAGCAGTTCTTC.

This clonotype was observed a few times. This rearrangement joins TRBV7-9 to TRBJ1-1, with a possible D match to TRBD1 (6 bases). The germline V gene encodes CDR1 SEHNR and CDR2 FQNEAQ (reference sequence). Trimming removed 5 bases from V and 7 bases from J, with 11 bases in between. The length of the CDR3 is 12 residues. In nucleotides, the CDR3 is TGTGCCAGCAGCCAATACAGGGATGAAGCTTTCTTT. It codes for CASSQYRDEAFF.

The V call is TRBV12-3 or TRBV12-4, the J call TRBJ2-5, with TRBD2 identical over 7 bases. J lost 9 bases, V lost 3 bases, and 4 bases had no gene match. This CDR3 region has 12 residues. The CDR3 sequence: CASSFGGESQYF. CDR3 in DNA: TGTGCCAGCAGTTTTGGGGGGGAGTCCCAGTACTTC.

This clonotype was found a few times. This chain connects TRBV20-1 to TRBJ1-6, with D unclear. V lost 3 bases and J lost 10, with 13 bases in between. Germline-derived CDR1 and CDR2 are DFQATT and SNEGSKA (reference sequence). CDR3 length equals 13 residues. The CDR3 DNA sequence: TGCAGTGCTAGTCGGGGTCTGCAGTCACCCCTCCACTTT. It is translated as CSASRGLQSPLHF.